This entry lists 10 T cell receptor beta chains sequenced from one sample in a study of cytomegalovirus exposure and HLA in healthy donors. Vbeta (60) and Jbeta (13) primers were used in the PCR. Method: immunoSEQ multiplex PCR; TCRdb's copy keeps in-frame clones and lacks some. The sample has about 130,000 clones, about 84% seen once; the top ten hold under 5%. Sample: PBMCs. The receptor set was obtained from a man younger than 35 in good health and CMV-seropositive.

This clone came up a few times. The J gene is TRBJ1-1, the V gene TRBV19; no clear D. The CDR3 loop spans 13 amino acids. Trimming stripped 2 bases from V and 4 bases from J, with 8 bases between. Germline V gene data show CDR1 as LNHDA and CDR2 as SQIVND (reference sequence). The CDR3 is CASSIIAGTEAFF. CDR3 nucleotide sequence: TGTGCCAGTAGTATAATTGCGGGCACTGAAGCTTTCTTT.

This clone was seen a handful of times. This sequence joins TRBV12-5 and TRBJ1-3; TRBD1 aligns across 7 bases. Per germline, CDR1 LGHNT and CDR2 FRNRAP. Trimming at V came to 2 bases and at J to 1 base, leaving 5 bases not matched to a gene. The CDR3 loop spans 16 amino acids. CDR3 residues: CASGLQQGSSGNTIYF. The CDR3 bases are TGTGCTAGTGGTTTGCAACAGGGGTCATCTGGAAACACCATATATTTT.

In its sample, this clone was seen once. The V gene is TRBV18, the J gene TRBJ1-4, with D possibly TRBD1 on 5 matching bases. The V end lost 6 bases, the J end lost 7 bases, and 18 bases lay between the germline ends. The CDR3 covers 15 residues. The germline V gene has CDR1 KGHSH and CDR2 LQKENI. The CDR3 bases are TGTGCCAGCTCGCACCCGGGGGATTCTTTTGAAAAACTGTTTTTT. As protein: CASSHPGDSFEKLFF.

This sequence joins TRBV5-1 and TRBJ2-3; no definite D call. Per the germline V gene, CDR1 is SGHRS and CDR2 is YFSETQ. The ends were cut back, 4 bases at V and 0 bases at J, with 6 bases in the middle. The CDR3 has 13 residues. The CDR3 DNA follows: TGCGCCAGCAGCCCGGGTAGCACAGATACGCAGTATTTT. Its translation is CASSPGSTDTQYF.

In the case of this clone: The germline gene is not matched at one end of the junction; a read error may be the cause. The chain's CDR3 is CSSSPTSTEWGVRNTEAFF. CDR3 bases: TGTTCCAGCAGCCCCACGTCGACAGAATGGGGCGTCCGGAACACTGAAGCTTTCTTT. The genes are TRBV7-9 and TRBJ1-1; D may be TRBD1 (5 bases). The CDR3 contains 19 residues. The germline CDR1 and CDR2 sequences are SEHNR and FQNEAQ (reference sequence). The whole variable domain, remainder taken from reference TRBV7-9 and TRBJ1-1, is DTGVSQNPRHKITKRGQNVTFRCDPISEHNRLYWYRQTLGQGPEFLTYFQNEAQLEKSRLLSDRFSAERPKGSFSTLEIQRTEQGDSAMYLCSSSPTSTEWGVRNTEAFFGQGTRLTVV.

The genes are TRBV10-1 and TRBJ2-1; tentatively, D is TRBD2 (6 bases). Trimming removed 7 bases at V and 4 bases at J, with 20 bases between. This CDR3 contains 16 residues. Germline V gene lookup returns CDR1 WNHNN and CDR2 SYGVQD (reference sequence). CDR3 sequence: CASTRTTPGSYNEQFF. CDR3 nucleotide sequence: TGCGCCAGCACTAGGACTACCCCAGGGAGTTACAATGAGCAGTTCTTC.

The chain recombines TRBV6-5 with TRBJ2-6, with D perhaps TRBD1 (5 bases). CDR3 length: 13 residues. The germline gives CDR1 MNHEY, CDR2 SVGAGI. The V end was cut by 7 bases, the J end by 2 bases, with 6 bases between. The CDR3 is CASIGAGANVLTF. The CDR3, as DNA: TGTGCCAGCATAGGGGCTGGGGCCAACGTCCTGACTTTC.

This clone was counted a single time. This CDR3 reads CASRMDRGNTEAFF. The CDR3 nucleotides are TGTGCCAGTAGAATGGACAGGGGTAACACTGAAGCTTTCTTT. The gene calls are TRBV19 and TRBJ1-1; 9 bases are shared with TRBD1. Looked up from germline, CDR1 is LNHDA and CDR2 is SQIVND (reference sequence). The CDR3 runs 14 residues. V was pared by 6 bases and J by 2 bases, with 4 bases of the junction left unmatched.

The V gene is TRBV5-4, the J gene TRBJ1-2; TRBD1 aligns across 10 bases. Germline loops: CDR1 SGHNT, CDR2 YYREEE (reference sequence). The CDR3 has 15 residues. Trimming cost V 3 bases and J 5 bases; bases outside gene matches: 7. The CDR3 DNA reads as TGTGCCAGCAGCTCGGGACAGGGGAGACTGTATGGCTACACCTTC. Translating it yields CASSSGQGRLYGYTF.

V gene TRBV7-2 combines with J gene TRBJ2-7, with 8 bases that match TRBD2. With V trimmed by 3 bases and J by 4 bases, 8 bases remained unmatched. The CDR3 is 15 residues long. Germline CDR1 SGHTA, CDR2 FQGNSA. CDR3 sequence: CASSFIRAGAYEQYF. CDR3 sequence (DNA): TGTGCCAGCAGCTTTATAAGAGCGGGGGCTTACGAGCAGTACTTC.